A single sample gave rise to the 13 T cell receptor beta chains below, sequenced in a study of T-cell reconstitution after alpha-beta-depleted transplantation in children. A library of TCRbeta sequences, prepared with unique molecular identifiers, was generated. TCRdb re-called the PCR reads with MiXCR, one entry per CDR3 protein. Counted here are 600,000 to 700,000 distinct CDR3 sequences, around 13% occurring once; the ten biggest clones make up about 0.77%. Sequenced material: PBMCs, taken before TCRalphabeta/CD19-depleted stem cell transplant. These receptors originate from a girl aged 2 to 10 with congenital amegakaryocytic thrombocytopenia, due to receive a stem cell transplant.

V and J are TRBV5-1 and TRBJ2-3; D is perhaps TRBD1 (6 bases). The V end was cut by 1 base, the J end by 0 bases, with 9 bases between. The CDR3 extends over 15 amino acids. Looked up from germline, CDR1 is SGHRS and CDR2 is YFSETQ. The CDR3 protein is CASSLTGFSTDTQYF. The CDR3 DNA sequence: TGCGCCAGCAGCTTGACAGGGTTCAGCACAGATACGCAGTATTTT.

Notes on this clonotype: A much larger clone sits a single nucleotide away, making a read error possible. The rearrangement uses TRBV5-1 and TRBJ1-3; D is unresolved. This CDR3 region has 16 residues. Germline V gene lookup returns CDR1 SGHRS and CDR2 YFSETQ. The CDR3 here is CDSSSPDGNSGNTIYF. DNA for the CDR3: TGCGACAGCAGCTCCCCCGACGGAAACTCTGGAAACACCATATATTTT.

This clonotype has at least ten counts. The rearrangement uses TRBV11-1 and TRBJ1-1; D gene unclear. The CDR3 is 13 residues long. Germline CDR1 is SGHAT and CDR2 is FQDESV (reference sequence). Trimming removed 1 base from V and 13 bases from J, with 16 bases in between. CDR3 sequence (DNA): TGTGCCAGCAGCTTAGAACCACCCCAGCGGGTTTTCTTT. Its protein is CASSLEPPQRVFF.

This clonotype was observed a few times. CDR3 in amino acids: CSARRGEAEQFF. CDR3 bases: TGCAGTGCTAGAAGGGGGGAGGCTGAGCAGTTCTTC. The rearrangement links TRBV20-1 to TRBJ2-1; D possibly uses TRBD1 or TRBD2 (6 bases each). Looked up from germline, CDR1 is DFQATT and CDR2 is SNEGSKA (reference sequence). The V end lost 2 bases, the J end lost 9 bases, and 11 bases lay between the germline ends. This CDR3 is built from 12 residues.

This clonotype was seen more than once but under ten times. V usage is TRBV4-2 and J usage is TRBJ2-2, with TRBD2 as a possible D gene (6 bases). The CDR3 contains 15 residues. Trimming took off 3 bases at V and 4 bases at J, with 12 bases between the two ends. In germline, CDR1 is LGHNA, CDR2 YNFKEQ. CDR3 DNA: TGTGCCAGCAGCCACGCGACTAGTACCACCGGGGAGCTGTTTTTT. This gives the protein CASSHATSTTGELFF.

This clonotype was counted only a few times. The chain has TRBV5-1 and TRBJ2-7; D possibly corresponds to TRBD2 (6 bases). Trimming took off 2 bases at V and 7 bases at J, with 19 bases between the two ends. This CDR3 has 15 amino acids. The germline V gene encodes CDR1 SGHRS and CDR2 YFSETQ. CDR3 loop: CASSLSGAVSGEQYF. DNA for the CDR3: TGCGCCAGCAGCTTATCGGGAGCCGTATCTGGGGAGCAGTACTTC.

Note on this clonotype: One junction end does not reproduce the germline sequence, and a read error may be involved. CDR3 DNA sequence: TGTGCCAGTAGCAGGACTCTTCTAAGCACAGATAGGCAGTATTTT. Protein product: CASSRTLLSTDRQYF. This sequence joins TRBV11-2 and TRBJ2-3, with TRBD2 as a possible D gene (5 bases). Per the germline V gene, CDR1 is SGHAT and CDR2 is FQNNGV. This CDR3 region has 15 residues. The full variable domain, its missing parts supplied by reference TRBV11-2 and TRBJ2-3, is EAGVAQSPRYKIIEKRQSVAFWCNPISGHATLYWYQQILGQGPKLLIQFQNNGVVDDSQLPKDRFSAERLKGVDSTLKIQPAKLEDSAVYLCASSRTLLSTDRQYFGPGTRLTVL.

Many counts were recorded for this clonotype. The chain combines TRBV24-1 with TRBJ2-1; 14 bases line up with TRBD2. V lost 1 base to trimming and J lost 8 bases; unmatched junction nucleotides: 3. Germline CDR1 reads KGHDR; CDR2 reads SFDVKD. CDR3 length equals 16 residues. The CDR3 DNA sequence: TGTGCCACCAGTGATTTCGGGACTAGCGGGAGTGATGAGCAGTTCTTC. Translation: CATSDFGTSGSDEQFF.

This clonotype has just a few counts. V gene TRBV24-1 combines with J gene TRBJ2-1, with TRBD1 identical over 9 bases. The V gene's germline CDR1 is KGHDR and CDR2 SFDVKD. The junction had 3 bases not matched to a gene; V was cut back by 4 bases and J by 3 bases. This CDR3 is 15 amino acids long. The CDR3 is CATSDRDRVYNEQFF. CDR3 nucleotide sequence: TGTGCCACCAGTGACCGGGACAGGGTCTACAATGAGCAGTTCTTC.

In this sample, this clonotype turned up many times. This sequence joins TRBV5-1 and TRBJ2-1; TRBD2 aligns across 9 bases. Losses at the gene ends were 0 bases for V and 8 bases for J; bases not matched to a gene: 18. This CDR3 is 19 amino acids long. Germline lookup yields CDR1 SGHRS and CDR2 YFSETQ. The CDR3 nucleotides are TGCGCCAGCAGCTTGGGGGCTTGGAGGACTAGCGAAAGCGATTATGAGCAGTTCTTC. It yields the protein CASSLGAWRTSESDYEQFF.

This clonotype was counted only a few times. Sequence at one end of the junction differs from germline and may be a read error. V gene TRBV20-1 combines with J gene TRBJ2-7; 8 positions agree with TRBD2. The length of the CDR3 is 17 residues. CDR1 and CDR2 from the germline V gene are DFQATT and SNEGSKA (reference sequence). The CDR3 DNA sequence: TGCTGTGCTAGAGATCCCTTCTCGGGGGGGAATCCCTACGAGCAGTACTTC. Protein: CCARDPFSGGNPYEQYF.

This clonotype came up a few times. The chain recombines TRBV7-8 with TRBJ2-2; D not resolved. Trimming left V 5 bases short and J 4 bases short, with 14 bases between. The germline CDR1 and CDR2 sequences are SGHVS and FQNEAQ. There are 15 residues in the CDR3. CDR3 protein: CASSPMRGPTGELFF. The CDR3 DNA is TGTGCCAGCAGCCCAATGCGCGGCCCCACCGGGGAGCTGTTTTTT.

This clonotype occurred once. The chain has TRBV10-3 and TRBJ1-1, with D possibly matching TRBD1 (6 bases). Per the germline V gene, CDR1 is ENHRY and CDR2 is SYGVKD. The CDR3 is 14 residues long. Trimming cost V 10 bases and J 0 bases, with 15 bases left between them. The chain's CDR3 is CATRERQVNTEAFF. CDR3 DNA sequence: TGTGCCACCAGGGAACGACAGGTGAACACTGAAGCTTTCTTT.